This T cell receptor beta chain is drawn from a study of T cell responses to AZD1222 COVID-19 vaccine. This CDR3 has 13 amino acids. Deletions cut 4 bases from V and 4 bases from J, with 11 bases between. CDR1 and CDR2 (germline): LNHDA, SQIVND (reference sequence). The repertoire was sequenced with immunoSEQ multiplex PCR; TCRdb's copy has only in-frame clones and lacks some. The table lists approximately 150,000 clones, approximately 90% of them singletons. The chain links TRBV19 to TRBJ2-7; D is unresolved. This receptor was obtained from an adult in good health. The sequences come from peripheral blood, collected on day 0 of AZD1222 vaccination. The CDR3 reads CASSKNKEYEQYF. DNA of the CDR3: TGTGCCAGTAGTAAAAATAAGGAGTACGAGCAGTACTTC.